The clone carrying this T cell receptor (beta chain) was picked up a small number of times. The target antigen is unknown. In TCRdb, the 5' RACE reads were re-called with MiXCR into one record per CDR3 protein. The sample consists of some 250,000 distinct CDR3 sequences, approximately 18% of them appearing once. The data originate from a study of T-cell memory formation after mild COVID-19. In the study overall: Largely, the TCR clusters proved donor specific. Overall study results and limits: There was no confirmation that second-wave clones peaking on day 37 were SARS-CoV-2 specific.

The receptor was isolated from a man between 18 and 35 years old who had mild COVID-19 (a few samples of this study predate the infection). Cell type and time point are not known. Sequences were obtained from PBMCs or a T cell subset sorted from them (not recorded which).

This CDR3 is CASSGRIGDTQYF. CDR3 bases: TGTGCCAGCAGTGGGCGGATCGGAGATACGCAGTATTTT. The V gene is TRBV7-3, the J gene TRBJ2-3; no clear D gene. Trimming removed 6 bases from V and 5 bases from J, with 12 bases in between. Germline V gene data show CDR1 as SGHTA and CDR2 as FQGTGA. This CDR3 spans 13 amino acids. The variable domain in full, completed from reference TRBV7-3 and TRBJ2-3, reads GAGVSQTPSNKVTEKGKYVELRCDPISGHTALYWYRQSLGQGPEFLIYFQGTGAADDSGLPNDRFFAVRPEGSVSTLKIQRTERGDSAVYLCASSGRIGDTQYFGPGTRLTVL.